Shown below are 25 T cell receptor beta chains from a single sample sequenced in a study of cytomegalovirus exposure and HLA in healthy donors. This PCR relied on a set of 60 Vbeta primers and 13 Jbeta primers. Assay used: immunoSEQ multiplex PCR; TCRdb lists only in-frame clones, some missing. The repertoire holds about 160,000 clones, with around four fifths as singletons. Sample: PBMCs. All receptors come from a woman aged 30 to 39 in good health and CMV-seronegative.

The chain is built from TRBV5-1 and TRBJ2-5, with D uncertain. The J call may be wrong; the DNA end is better matched by TRBJ2-7. Per germline, CDR1 SGHRS and CDR2 YFSETQ. The CDR3 length is 14 residues. The CDR3 loop is CASSLGANSYEQYF. The CDR3, as DNA: TGCGCCAGCAGCTTGGGAGCGAACTCCTACGAGCAGTACTTC.

This chain connects TRBV28 to TRBJ2-3; 8 bases line up with TRBD1. This CDR3 is 15 amino acids long. Germline CDR1 MDHEN, CDR2 SYDVKM. Losses at the gene ends were 1 base for V and 2 bases for J; bases not matched to a gene: 2. CDR3 nucleotide sequence: TGTGCCAGCAGTTTATCAGGGGGCCACACAGATACGCAGTATTTT. This gives the protein CASSLSGGHTDTQYF.

CDR3 amino acids: CASSRAGGGETQYF. The DNA for the CDR3 is TGTGCCAGCAGCCGAGCAGGGGGAGGCGAGACCCAGTACTTC. The V gene is TRBV28, the J gene TRBJ2-5, with D maybe TRBD1 (7 bases). Germline loops: CDR1 MDHEN, CDR2 SYDVKM. V was clipped by 6 bases and J by 5 bases, with 16 bases between them. CDR3 size: 14 residues.

This clone was recorded a few times. The chain carries TRBV29-1 and TRBJ1-1, with D perhaps TRBD1 (5 bases). The CDR3 is made up of 13 amino acids. Germline values: CDR1 SQVTM, CDR2 ANQGSEA. Trimming took off 3 bases at V and 12 bases at J, with 20 bases between the two ends. CDR3 in DNA: TGCAGCGTTGATGAAACCGGGGCGGGAGGGACTTTCTTT. Its protein product is CSVDETGAGGTFF.

There are a few counts of this clone. The chain joins TRBV27 to TRBJ1-1, with D perhaps TRBD1 (6 bases). Germline CDR1 MNHEY, CDR2 SMNVEV (reference sequence). V was cut by 5 bases and J by 3 bases, with 10 bases left in between. The CDR3 sequence is 13 residues long. CDR3 bases: TGTGCCAGCAGTCTCCAGGGGTACACTGAAGCTTTCTTT. Its translation: CASSLQGYTEAFF.

V gene TRBV5-4 combines with J gene TRBJ2-7; D gene unclear. The V gene's germline CDR1 is SGHNT and CDR2 YYREEE (reference sequence). V was clipped by 1 base and J by 5 bases, with 16 bases between them. There are 15 residues in the CDR3. CDR3 amino acids: CASSLISRHQDEQYF. CDR3 DNA: TGTGCCAGCAGCTTGATTTCCCGACATCAAGACGAGCAGTACTTC.

The chain carries TRBV7-8 and TRBJ1-5; the D is unclear. This CDR3 is 16 amino acids long. The germline V gene encodes CDR1 SGHVS and CDR2 FQNEAQ. Trimming stripped 2 bases from V and 2 bases from J, with 13 bases between. The CDR3 sequence: CASSLHRGNGNQPQHF. In DNA form, the CDR3 reads TGTGCCAGCAGCTTACATCGCGGCAACGGCAATCAGCCCCAGCATTTT.

V and J are TRBV11-2 and TRBJ2-2; tentative D call: TRBD1 (5 bases). CDR1 is SGHAT, CDR2 FQNNGV, per germline. The V end lost 0 bases, the J end lost 2 bases, and 13 bases lay between the germline ends. The CDR3 spans 17 residues. The CDR3: CASSLELQGGNTGELFF. The CDR3 bases are TGTGCCAGCAGCTTAGAACTTCAGGGTGGAAACACCGGGGAGCTGTTTTTT. Supplemented by reference TRBV11-2 and TRBJ2-2, the full variable domain reads EAGVAQSPRYKIIEKRQSVAFWCNPISGHATLYWYQQILGQGPKLLIQFQNNGVVDDSQLPKDRFSAERLKGVDSTLKIQPAKLEDSAVYLCASSLELQGGNTGELFFGEGSRLTVL.

The chain carries TRBV5-1 and TRBJ1-5; D is ambiguous. The CDR3 loop spans 15 amino acids. V was shortened by 0 bases and J by 2 bases, with 9 bases between the two germline ends. CDR1 SGHRS and CDR2 YFSETQ come from the germline V gene. The CDR3 DNA reads TGCGCCAGCAGCTTGGGGGCCGCCGGCAATCAGCCCCAGCATTTT. Translation gives CASSLGAAGNQPQHF. Full variable domain (rest looked up from reference TRBV5-1 and TRBJ1-5): KAGVTQTPRYLIKTRGQQVTLSCSPISGHRSVSWYQQTPGQGLQFLFEYFSETQRNKGNFPGRFSGRQFSNSRSEMNVSTLELGDSALYLCASSLGAAGNQPQHFGDGTRLSIL.

The chain employs TRBV6-6 and TRBJ2-1; D possibly corresponds to TRBD2 (6 bases). Germline CDR1 and CDR2: MNHNY and SVGAGI (reference sequence). Deletions cut 5 bases from V and 9 bases from J, with 23 bases between. CDR3 length: 16 residues. The CDR3 region is CASSTFGGLGVGEQFF. As DNA, the CDR3 is TGTGCCAGCAGTACATTCGGAGGGCTGGGGGTGGGTGAGCAGTTCTTC.

This rearrangement joins TRBV11-2 to TRBJ2-3; 11 positions agree with TRBD2. With 5 bases clipped from V and 5 bases from J, the junction kept 9 bases outside the gene matches. Germline V CDR1 and CDR2: SGHAT, FQNNGV. This CDR3 contains 16 residues. The CDR3 here is CASSPRTSGWGDTQYF. For the CDR3, the DNA is TGTGCCAGCAGCCCGAGGACTAGCGGGTGGGGAGATACGCAGTATTTT.

This clone was observed a handful of times. The chain is built from TRBV7-6 and TRBJ1-6, with 8 bases identical to TRBD1. The length of the CDR3 is 13 residues. Germline V gene data show CDR1 as SGHVS and CDR2 as FNYEAQ. V shed 8 bases, J shed 7 bases, and the junction held 4 bases outside the gene matches. CDR3 coding DNA: TGTGCCAGCGGACAGGGCCAAAATTCACCCCTCCACTTT. Residues: CASGQGQNSPLHF.

This clone has just a few counts. V and J are TRBV5-6 and TRBJ1-1, with D possibly matching TRBD1 (6 bases). Trimming pared 6 bases from V and 5 bases from J, leaving 17 bases between. CDR3 size: 14 residues. From germline, CDR1 is SGHDT and CDR2 YYEEEE. CDR3: CASTEGGAPTEAFF. The DNA for the CDR3 is TGTGCCAGCACAGAAGGGGGGGCGCCTACTGAAGCTTTCTTT.

V gene TRBV28 combines with J gene TRBJ1-2, with D unresolved. With 8 bases removed from V and 4 bases from J, the gap between germline ends came to 14 bases. Germline CDR1 MDHEN, CDR2 SYDVKM. This CDR3 is 13 amino acids long. CDR3 region: CASADTVSYGYTF. The DNA of the CDR3 is TGTGCCAGCGCAGACACTGTGAGCTATGGCTACACCTTC.

The chain links TRBV6-1 to TRBJ2-1; D call uncertain. CDR3 length: 13 residues. CDR1 MNHNS and CDR2 SASEGT come from the germline V gene. Trimming cost V 6 bases and J 0 bases, with 6 bases left between them. CDR3 residues: CASRAPSYNEQFF. The CDR3 DNA reads as TGTGCCAGCAGGGCCCCCTCCTACAATGAGCAGTTCTTC.

About this clone itself: The junction departs from the called germline gene at one end, perhaps through a read error. Other DNA sequences in the sample encode the same CDR3. V is TRBV7-2 and J is TRBJ1-1, with D perhaps TRBD1 (6 bases). This CDR3 contains 15 residues. Germline CDR1 SGHTA, CDR2 FQGNSA. The CDR3 nucleotides read TGTGCCAGCAGTCTTGGACAGCTCATGAACACTGAGGCTTTCTTT. Translating gives CASSLGQLMNTEAFF.

The rearrangement uses TRBV28 and TRBJ1-5; 10 nucleotides line up with TRBD1. The ends lost 7 bases at V and 5 bases at J; junction bases unmatched: 5. The CDR3 is 14 residues long. CDR1 and CDR2 (germline): MDHEN, SYDVKM. The CDR3 bases are TGTGCCAGCACCATGGACAGGGGGGATCAGCCCCAGCATTTT. Translating it yields CASTMDRGDQPQHF.

This chain joins TRBV9 and TRBJ2-2, with 11 bases that match TRBD2. The CDR3 is 21 residues long. The J segment lost 0 bases and the V segment lost 0 bases, leaving 13 bases of the junction unmatched. Germline CDR1 SGDLS, CDR2 YYNGEE. The CDR3 reads CASSVGGWLAGGSANTGELFF. CDR3 sequence (DNA): TGTGCCAGCAGCGTAGGAGGGTGGCTAGCGGGGGGCTCAGCGAACACCGGGGAGCTGTTTTTT.

The rearrangement joins TRBV7-2 to TRBJ2-2; 8 positions agree with TRBD1. The CDR3 loop spans 15 amino acids. J lost 4 bases, V lost 5 bases, and 6 bases had no gene match. Looked up from germline, CDR1 is SGHTA and CDR2 is FQGNSA. This CDR3 is CASSATGAGTGELFF. In nucleotides, the CDR3 is TGTGCCAGCAGCGCGACAGGGGCGGGCACCGGGGAGCTGTTTTTT.

V is TRBV18 and J is TRBJ2-7; 7 bases line up with TRBD1. The CDR3 is 16 residues long. The germline V gene has CDR1 KGHSH and CDR2 LQKENI. J lost 0 bases, V lost 3 bases, and 8 bases had no gene match. The CDR3 sequence is CASSPLPGQSSYEQYF. DNA for the CDR3: TGTGCCAGCTCACCCCTACCGGGACAGAGCTCCTACGAGCAGTACTTC. Complete variable domain (other parts from reference TRBV18 and TRBJ2-7): NAGVMQNPRHLVRRRGQEARLRCSPMKGHSHVYWYRQLPEEGLKFMVYLQKENIIDESGMPKERFSAEFPKEGPSILRIQQVVRGDSAAYFCASSPLPGQSSYEQYFGPGTRLTVT.

The chain recombines TRBV13 with TRBJ1-2; TRBD1 aligns across 9 bases. V trimming: 5 bases; J trimming: 6 bases; junction bases outside the gene matches: 13. Germline V gives CDR1 PRHDT, CDR2 FYEKMQ (reference sequence). This CDR3 has 16 amino acids. This CDR3 is CASSRDRVPLPHGYTF. The CDR3 DNA reads TGTGCCAGCAGCCGGGACAGGGTCCCGCTTCCTCATGGCTACACCTTC.

The genes are TRBV6-1 and TRBJ1-3, with D tentatively TRBD1 (5 bases). Germline-derived CDR1 and CDR2 are MNHNS and SASEGT. V lost 3 bases and J 0 bases, leaving 6 bases between the germline ends. This CDR3 comprises 14 residues. The CDR3 DNA is TGTGCCAGCAGTGACAGGGCCTCTGGAAACACCATATATTTT. Its protein product is CASSDRASGNTIYF.

The chain couples TRBV10-1 to TRBJ2-3; TRBD2 matches 11 bases. The CDR3 length is 15 residues. CDR1 WNHNN and CDR2 SYGVQD come from the germline V gene (reference sequence). J was trimmed by 2 bases and V by 6 bases; bases with no gene match: 4. CDR3 coding DNA: TGCGCCAGCAGGTTAGCGGGGGGGACCACAGATACGCAGTATTTT. Residues: CASRLAGGTTDTQYF.

About this clone: Other DNA sequences from this sample encode an identical CDR3 as well. The rearrangement uses TRBV5-1 and TRBJ2-5; 7 positions match TRBD1. The germline gives CDR1 SGHRS, CDR2 YFSETQ. CDR3 length: 14 residues. V gave up 0 bases and J gave up 3 bases; unmatched junction bases: 2. CDR3 sequence (DNA): TGCGCCAGCAGCTTGGATACAGGGGAAGAGACCCAGTACTTC. It specifies CASSLDTGEETQYF. The variable domain in full, completed from reference TRBV5-1 and TRBJ2-5, reads KAGVTQTPRYLIKTRGQQVTLSCSPISGHRSVSWYQQTPGQGLQFLFEYFSETQRNKGNFPGRFSGRQFSNSRSEMNVSTLELGDSALYLCASSLDTGEETQYFGPGTRLLVL.

The chain combines TRBV6-5 with TRBJ2-5; 7 bases agree with TRBD1. The germline V gene has CDR1 MNHEY and CDR2 SVGAGI. This CDR3 region has 14 residues. V shed 2 bases, J shed 11 bases, and the junction held 11 bases outside the gene matches. CDR3 sequence reads: CASSYHIAGGEQYF. DNA of the CDR3: TGTGCCAGCAGTTACCATATTGCAGGGGGAGAGCAGTACTTC.